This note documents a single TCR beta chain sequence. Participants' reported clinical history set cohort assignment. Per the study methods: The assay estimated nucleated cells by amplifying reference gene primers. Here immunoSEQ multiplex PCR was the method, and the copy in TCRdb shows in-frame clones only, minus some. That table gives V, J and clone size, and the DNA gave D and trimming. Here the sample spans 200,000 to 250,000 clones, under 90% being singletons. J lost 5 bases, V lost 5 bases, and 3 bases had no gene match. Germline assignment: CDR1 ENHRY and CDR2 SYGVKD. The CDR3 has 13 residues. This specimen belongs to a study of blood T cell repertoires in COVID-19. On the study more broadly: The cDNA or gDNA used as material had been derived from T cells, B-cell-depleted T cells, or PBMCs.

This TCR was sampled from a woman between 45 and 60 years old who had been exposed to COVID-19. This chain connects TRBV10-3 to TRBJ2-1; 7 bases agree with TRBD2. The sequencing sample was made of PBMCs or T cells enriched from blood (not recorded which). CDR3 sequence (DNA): TGTGCCATCAGTCTACGGGAGGACAATGAGCAGTTCTTC. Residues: CAISLREDNEQFF.